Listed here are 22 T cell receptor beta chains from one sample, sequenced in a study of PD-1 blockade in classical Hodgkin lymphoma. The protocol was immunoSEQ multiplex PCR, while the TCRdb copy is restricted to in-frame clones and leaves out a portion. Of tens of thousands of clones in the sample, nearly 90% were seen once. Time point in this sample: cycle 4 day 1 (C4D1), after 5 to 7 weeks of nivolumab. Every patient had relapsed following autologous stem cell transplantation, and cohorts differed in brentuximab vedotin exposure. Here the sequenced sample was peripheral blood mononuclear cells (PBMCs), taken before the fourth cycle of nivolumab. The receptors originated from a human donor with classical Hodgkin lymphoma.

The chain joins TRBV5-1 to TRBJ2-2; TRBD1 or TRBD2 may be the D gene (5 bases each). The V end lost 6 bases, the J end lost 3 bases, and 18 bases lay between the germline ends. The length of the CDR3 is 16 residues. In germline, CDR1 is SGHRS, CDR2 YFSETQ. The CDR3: CASTSGEGSYTGELFF. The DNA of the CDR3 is TGCGCCAGCACATCCGGAGAGGGGTCCTACACCGGGGAGCTGTTTTTT.

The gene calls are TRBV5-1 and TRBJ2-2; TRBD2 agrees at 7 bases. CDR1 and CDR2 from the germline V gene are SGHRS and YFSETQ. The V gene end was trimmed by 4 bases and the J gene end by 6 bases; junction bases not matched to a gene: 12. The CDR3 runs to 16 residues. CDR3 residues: CASSIEAGPGSGELFF. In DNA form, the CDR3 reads TGCGCCAGCAGCATAGAAGCGGGACCGGGCTCCGGGGAGCTGTTTTTT.

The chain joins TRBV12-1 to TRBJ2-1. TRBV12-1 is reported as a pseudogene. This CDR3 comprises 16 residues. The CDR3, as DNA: TGTGCCAGCAGCGGCCGAGGGGGGAGTCCCTACAATGAGCAGTTCTTC. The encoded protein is CASSGRGGSPYNEQFF.

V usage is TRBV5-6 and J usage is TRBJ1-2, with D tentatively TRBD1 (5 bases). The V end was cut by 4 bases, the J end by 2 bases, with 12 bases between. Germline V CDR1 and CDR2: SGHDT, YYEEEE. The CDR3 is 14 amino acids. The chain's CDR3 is CASSPPRANYGYTF. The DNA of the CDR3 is TGTGCCAGCAGCCCGCCCAGGGCAAACTATGGCTACACCTTC. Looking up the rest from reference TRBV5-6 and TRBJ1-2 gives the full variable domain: DAGVTQSPTHLIKTRGQQVTLRCSPKSGHDTVSWYQQALGQGPQFIFQYYEEEERQRGNFPDRFSGHQFPNYSSELNVNALLLGDSALYLCASSPPRANYGYTFGSGTRLTVV.

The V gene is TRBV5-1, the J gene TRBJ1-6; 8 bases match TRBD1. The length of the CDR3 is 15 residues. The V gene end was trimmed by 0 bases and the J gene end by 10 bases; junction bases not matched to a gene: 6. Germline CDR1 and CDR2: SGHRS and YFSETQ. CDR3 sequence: CASSLEVRGLSPLHF. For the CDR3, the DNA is TGCGCCAGCAGCTTGGAGGTCAGGGGGCTCTCACCCCTCCACTTT.

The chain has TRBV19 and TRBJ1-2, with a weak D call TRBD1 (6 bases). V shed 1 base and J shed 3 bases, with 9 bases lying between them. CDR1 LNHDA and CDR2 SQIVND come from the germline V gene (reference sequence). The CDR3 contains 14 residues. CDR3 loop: CASSIGAGDYGYTF. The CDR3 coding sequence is TGTGCCAGTAGTATAGGTGCAGGGGACTATGGCTACACCTTC.

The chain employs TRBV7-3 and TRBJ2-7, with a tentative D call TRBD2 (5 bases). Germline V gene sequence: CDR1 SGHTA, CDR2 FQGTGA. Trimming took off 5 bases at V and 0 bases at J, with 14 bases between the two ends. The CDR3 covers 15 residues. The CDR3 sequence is CASSRAPGSSYEQYF. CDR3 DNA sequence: TGTGCCAGCAGCCGCGCCCCGGGGAGCTCCTACGAGCAGTACTTC.

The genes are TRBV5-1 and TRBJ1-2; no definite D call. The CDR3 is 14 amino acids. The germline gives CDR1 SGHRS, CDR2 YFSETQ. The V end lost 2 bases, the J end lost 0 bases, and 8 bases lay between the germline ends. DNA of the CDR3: TGCGCCAGCAGCTTAACAGAACCTAACTATGGCTACACCTTC. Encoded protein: CASSLTEPNYGYTF.

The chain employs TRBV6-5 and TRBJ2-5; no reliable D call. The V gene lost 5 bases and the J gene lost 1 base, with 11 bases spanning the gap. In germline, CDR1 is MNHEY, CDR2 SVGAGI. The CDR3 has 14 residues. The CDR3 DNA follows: TGTGCCAGCAGTACCCTGTGGGCCCAAGAGACCCAGTACTTC. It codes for CASSTLWAQETQYF.

In nucleotides, the CDR3 is TGTGCCAGTAGTACCGGGACAGGGAAAACCTATGGCTACACCTTC. Its translation: CASSTGTGKTYGYTF. This chain joins TRBV19 and TRBJ1-2, with TRBD1 matching over 9 bases. Germline V lookup: CDR1 LNHDA, CDR2 SQIVND (reference sequence). This CDR3 is built from 15 residues. V was clipped by 4 bases and J by 4 bases; unmatched bases: 7.

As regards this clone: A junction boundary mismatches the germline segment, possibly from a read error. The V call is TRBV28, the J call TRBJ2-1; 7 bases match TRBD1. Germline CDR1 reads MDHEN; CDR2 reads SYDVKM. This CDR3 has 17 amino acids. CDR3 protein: CATRLTGTVSSYNGQFF. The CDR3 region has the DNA TGTGCCACCCGCCTAACCGGGACAGTTAGCTCCTACAATGGGCAGTTCTTC.

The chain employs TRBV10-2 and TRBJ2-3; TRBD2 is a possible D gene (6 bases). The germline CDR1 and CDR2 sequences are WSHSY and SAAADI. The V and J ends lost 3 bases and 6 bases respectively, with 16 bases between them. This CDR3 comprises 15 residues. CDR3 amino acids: CASSESSGPGDTQYF. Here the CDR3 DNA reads TGCGCCAGCAGTGAAAGTAGCGGACCAGGGGATACGCAGTATTTT.

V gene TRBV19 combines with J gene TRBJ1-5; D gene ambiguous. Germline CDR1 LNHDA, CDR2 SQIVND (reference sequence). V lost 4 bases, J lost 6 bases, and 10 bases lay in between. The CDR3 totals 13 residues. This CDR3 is CASSSQYSQPQHF. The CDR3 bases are TGTGCCAGTAGTAGTCAGTATTCTCAGCCCCAGCATTTT.

The CDR3 DNA reads as TGTGCCTGGAGGGGGGACAGGTCGTCTGGAAACACCATATATTTT. This sequence encodes CAWRGDRSSGNTIYF. The chain joins TRBV30 to TRBJ1-3; 8 bases agree with TRBD1. The germline CDR1 and CDR2 sequences are GTSNPN and SVGIG (reference sequence). This CDR3 is built from 15 residues. Trimming removed 3 bases from V and 1 base from J; junction bases left unmatched: 5.

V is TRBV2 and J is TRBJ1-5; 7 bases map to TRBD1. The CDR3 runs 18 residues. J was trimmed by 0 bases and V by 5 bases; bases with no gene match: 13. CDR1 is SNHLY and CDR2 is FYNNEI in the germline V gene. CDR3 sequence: CASSLFPRDSNSNQPQHF. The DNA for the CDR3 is TGTGCCAGCAGTCTATTTCCCCGGGACAGCAATAGCAATCAGCCCCAGCATTTT.

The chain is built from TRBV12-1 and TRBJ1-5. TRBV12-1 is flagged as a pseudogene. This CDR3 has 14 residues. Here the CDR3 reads CASSFGGFGQPQHF. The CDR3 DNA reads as TGTGCCAGCAGCTTTGGGGGATTCGGTCAGCCCCAGCATTTT.

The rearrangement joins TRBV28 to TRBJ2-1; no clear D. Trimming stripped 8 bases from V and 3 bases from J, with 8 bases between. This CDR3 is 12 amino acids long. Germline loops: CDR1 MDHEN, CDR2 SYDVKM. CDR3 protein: CASGGSYNEQFF. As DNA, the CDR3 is TGTGCCAGCGGTGGAAGCTACAATGAGCAGTTCTTC.

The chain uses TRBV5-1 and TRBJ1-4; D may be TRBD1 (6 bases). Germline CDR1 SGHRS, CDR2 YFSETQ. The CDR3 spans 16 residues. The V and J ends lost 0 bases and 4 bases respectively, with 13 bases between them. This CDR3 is CASSLAAGAYNEKLFF. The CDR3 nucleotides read TGCGCCAGCAGCTTGGCCGCAGGGGCTTATAATGAAAAACTGTTTTTT.

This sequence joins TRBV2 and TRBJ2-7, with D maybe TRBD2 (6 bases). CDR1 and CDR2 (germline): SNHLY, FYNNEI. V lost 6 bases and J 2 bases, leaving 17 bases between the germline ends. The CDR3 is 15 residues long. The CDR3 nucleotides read TGTGCCAGCAGAGTTGGTGGCGGGGAAGCCTACGAGCAGTACTTC. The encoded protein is CASRVGGGEAYEQYF.

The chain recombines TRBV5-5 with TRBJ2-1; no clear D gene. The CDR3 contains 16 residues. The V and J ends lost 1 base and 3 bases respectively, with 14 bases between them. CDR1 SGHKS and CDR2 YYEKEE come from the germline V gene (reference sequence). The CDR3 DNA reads TGTGCCAGCAGCTTGTGGGATAGGGATAGCTACAATGAGCAGTTCTTC. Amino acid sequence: CASSLWDRDSYNEQFF.

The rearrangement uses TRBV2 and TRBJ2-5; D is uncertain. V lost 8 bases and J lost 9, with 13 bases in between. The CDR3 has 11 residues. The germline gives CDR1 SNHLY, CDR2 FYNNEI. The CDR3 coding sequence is TGTGCCAGCGCCGTAATGGACGCCCAGTACTTC. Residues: CASAVMDAQYF.

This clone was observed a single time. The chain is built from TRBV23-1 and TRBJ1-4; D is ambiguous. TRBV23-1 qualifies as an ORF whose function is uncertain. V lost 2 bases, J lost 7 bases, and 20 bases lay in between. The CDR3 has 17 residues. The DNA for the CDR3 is TGCGCCAGCAGTCAAACCCCACAACTAAGGAGCGCTGAAAAACTGTTTTTT. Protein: CASSQTPQLRSAEKLFF.